The 25 T cell receptor beta chains in this list originate from one sample, sequenced in a study of shared clonotypes between healthy human individuals. Some clones are missing from TCRdb's copy, which holds only in-frame ones; the method was immunoSEQ multiplex PCR. The sample shows around 2.5 million clones, approximately 94% of them seen only once. What was sequenced was naive CD4+ T cells from PBMCs. The subset here: CD45RA+ positively selected. These TCRs come from a man aged 18-30 years in good health. Some clones in this sample may be carry-over from other donors' samples.

The chain couples TRBV7-3 to TRBJ1-5; D uncertain. The germline CDR1 and CDR2 sequences are SGHTA and FQGTGA. CDR3 length equals 13 residues. Trimming cost V 1 base and J 7 bases, with 8 bases left between them. In nucleotides, the CDR3 is TGTGCCAGCAGCTTAAACGGAGGGCAGCCCCAGCATTTT. Translating it yields CASSLNGGQPQHF.

The V call is TRBV6-4, the J call TRBJ2-7, with a weak D call TRBD1 (5 bases). Deletions cut 3 bases from V and 2 bases from J, with 14 bases between. CDR1 MRHNA and CDR2 SNTAGT come from the germline V gene. The CDR3 runs to 15 residues. Written as DNA, the CDR3 is TGTGCCAGCAGTGATCGGCAGGGCCCTACCTACGAGCAGTACTTC. This gives the protein CASSDRQGPTYEQYF.

This clone was observed a few times. The V gene is TRBV4-1, the J gene TRBJ1-5, with 7 bases fitting TRBD1. CDR1 is MGHRA, CDR2 YSYEKL, per germline. The CDR3 extends over 17 amino acids. V dropped 0 bases and J dropped 0; count of bases not matched to a gene: 5. This CDR3 reads CASSQEVTGSSNQPQHF. The CDR3 region has the DNA TGCGCCAGCAGCCAAGAGGTGACAGGGTCTAGCAATCAGCCCCAGCATTTT.

This clone was found once. The same CDR3 is also encoded by other DNA sequences in this sample. The V call is TRBV5-1, the J call TRBJ2-2, with D possibly being TRBD1 (5 bases). CDR3 length equals 14 residues. The germline CDR1 and CDR2 sequences are SGHRS and YFSETQ. V was pared by 4 bases and J by 1 base, with 8 bases between. CDR3 residues: CASSLGQNTGELFF. The DNA for the CDR3 is TGCGCCAGCAGCCTAGGACAGAACACCGGGGAGCTGTTTTTT.

This sequence joins TRBV7-8 and TRBJ2-7; D gene ambiguous. Trimming removed 0 bases from V and 5 bases from J, with 5 bases in between. Per germline, CDR1 SGHVS and CDR2 FQNEAQ. There are 12 residues in the CDR3. The DNA for the CDR3 is TGTGCCAGCAGCTTAGCGGTTGACGAGCAGTACTTC. Translating gives CASSLAVDEQYF.

The CDR3: CASSFASVGPGEQFF. The DNA for the CDR3 is TGTGCCAGCAGTTTCGCATCTGTGGGGCCGGGAGAGCAGTTCTTC. The gene calls are TRBV28 and TRBJ2-1; the D gene could be TRBD1 or TRBD2 (5 bases each). The V and J ends lost 3 bases and 10 bases respectively, with 19 bases between them. The CDR3 has 15 residues. The V gene's germline CDR1 is MDHEN and CDR2 SYDVKM.

The chain uses TRBV5-1 and TRBJ1-5; possible D gene TRBD1, 6 bases. From germline, CDR1 is SGHRS and CDR2 YFSETQ. V was cut by 1 base and J by 7 bases, with 9 bases left in between. The CDR3 length is 13 residues. In DNA, the CDR3 is TGCGCCAGCAGCTTGACAGGGCCCCAGCCCCAGCATTTT. It specifies CASSLTGPQPQHF.

The gene calls are TRBV2 and TRBJ2-7, with 7 positions matching TRBD1. This CDR3 has 15 amino acids. CDR1 and CDR2 (germline): SNHLY, FYNNEI. Trimming removed 1 base from V and 2 bases from J; junction bases left unmatched: 5. The CDR3 region is CASSEGRTGAYEQYF. The CDR3 DNA sequence: TGTGCCAGCAGTGAAGGGAGGACAGGAGCCTACGAGCAGTACTTC.

Concerning this clone itself: Other DNA sequences in this specimen translate into the identical CDR3. The gene calls are TRBV6-5 and TRBJ1-1; 7 bases map to TRBD1. CDR1 MNHEY and CDR2 SVGAGI come from the germline V gene. The CDR3 extends over 14 amino acids. J lost 5 bases, V lost 0 bases, and 3 bases had no gene match. The CDR3 loop is CASSYSGGETEAFF. The CDR3 region has the DNA TGTGCCAGCAGTTACTCAGGGGGCGAGACTGAAGCTTTCTTT.

The chain recombines TRBV9 with TRBJ2-2; 11 bases line up with TRBD2. The CDR3 has 16 residues. The V and J ends lost 0 bases and 6 bases, in that order; junction bases with no gene match: 4. Germline V gene data show CDR1 as SGDLS and CDR2 as YYNGEE. CDR3 sequence (DNA): TGTGCCAGCAGCGTAGTTACTAGCGGGAGATCCGGGGAGCTGTTTTTT. Encoded protein: CASSVVTSGRSGELFF.

Concerning this clone: This CDR3 is also generated by other DNA sequences in the sample. The CDR3 DNA sequence: TGCGCCAGCAGCTTGTTATTGGGCGGCAATGAGCAGTTCTTC. Its translation is CASSLLLGGNEQFF. The chain combines TRBV5-1 with TRBJ2-1; D ambiguous. The germline gives CDR1 SGHRS, CDR2 YFSETQ. V was shortened by 1 base and J by 6 bases, with 11 bases between the two germline ends. CDR3 length: 14 residues.

V is TRBV7-9 and J is TRBJ1-1, with a weak D call TRBD1 (5 bases). V lost 5 bases and J 4 bases, leaving 17 bases between the germline ends. This CDR3 is built from 15 residues. From germline, CDR1 is SEHNR and CDR2 FQNEAQ (reference sequence). The CDR3: CASSPRQLGTTEAFF. As DNA, the CDR3 is TGTGCCAGCAGCCCCCGACAATTAGGGACCACTGAAGCTTTCTTT.

The count of this clone is one. The gene calls are TRBV6-5 and TRBJ1-3; TRBD1 matches 7 bases. Germline assignment: CDR1 MNHEY and CDR2 SVGAGI. The CDR3 sequence is 14 residues long. J gave up 1 base and V 6 bases, and 3 bases lay outside the gene matches. CDR3: CASSQQGSGNTIYF. The CDR3 nucleotides read TGTGCCAGCAGCCAACAGGGGTCTGGAAACACCATATATTTT.

The chain links TRBV28 to TRBJ2-5, with D possibly matching TRBD2 (6 bases). Trimming pared 4 bases from V and 7 bases from J, leaving 7 bases between. The CDR3 consists of 11 residues. Germline V gives CDR1 MDHEN, CDR2 SYDVKM. CDR3 amino acids: CASSSAGTQYF. CDR3 DNA sequence: TGTGCCAGCAGTTCAGCGGGGACCCAGTACTTC.

This chain links TRBV29-1 with TRBJ2-2; D possibly corresponds to TRBD2 (5 bases). V dropped 4 bases and J dropped 2 bases, with 11 bases sitting between them. There are 14 residues in the CDR3. Germline assignment: CDR1 SQVTM and CDR2 ANQGSEA. CDR3 DNA: TGCAGCGTTGTAGCGTCGCATAACACCGGGGAGCTGTTTTTT. This sequence encodes CSVVASHNTGELFF.

The chain employs TRBV7-8 and TRBJ2-7, with 9 positions matching TRBD2. Looked up from germline, CDR1 is SGHVS and CDR2 is FQNEAQ. V was pared by 5 bases and J by 0 bases, with 17 bases of the junction left unmatched. This CDR3 contains 19 residues. CDR3 sequence: CASSPRSLAGTGVSYEQYF. CDR3 nucleotides: TGTGCCAGCAGCCCTAGATCGCTAGCGGGAACTGGCGTCTCCTACGAGCAGTACTTC.

The gene calls are TRBV5-1 and TRBJ2-7; 7 nucleotides match TRBD1. CDR3 length equals 13 residues. Germline loops: CDR1 SGHRS, CDR2 YFSETQ. The V and J ends lost 4 bases and 6 bases, in that order; junction bases with no gene match: 7. Written as DNA, the CDR3 is TGCGCCAGCAGCCTGGAACAGGGGTTCGAGCAGTACTTC. This sequence encodes CASSLEQGFEQYF. The variable domain in full, with the rest retrieved from reference TRBV5-1 and TRBJ2-7, is KAGVTQTPRYLIKTRGQQVTLSCSPISGHRSVSWYQQTPGQGLQFLFEYFSETQRNKGNFPGRFSGRQFSNSRSEMNVSTLELGDSALYLCASSLEQGFEQYFGPGTRLTVT.

This clone was seen only once. V and J are TRBV18 and TRBJ2-3, with TRBD2 identical over 13 bases. This CDR3 is 17 amino acids long. In germline, CDR1 is KGHSH, CDR2 LQKENI. The J segment lost 0 bases and the V segment lost 8 bases, leaving 8 bases of the junction unmatched. In nucleotides, the CDR3 is TGTGCCAGCACCGGGACTAGCGGGAAGGCTAGCACAGATACGCAGTATTTT. This encodes CASTGTSGKASTDTQYF. Supplemented by reference TRBV18 and TRBJ2-3, the full variable domain reads NAGVMQNPRHLVRRRGQEARLRCSPMKGHSHVYWYRQLPEEGLKFMVYLQKENIIDESGMPKERFSAEFPKEGPSILRIQQVVRGDSAAYFCASTGTSGKASTDTQYFGPGTRLTVL.

V usage is TRBV28 and J usage is TRBJ2-7; 11 nucleotides line up with TRBD1. CDR1 is MDHEN, CDR2 SYDVKM, per germline. There are 15 residues in the CDR3. V lost 6 bases to trimming and J lost 6 bases; unmatched junction nucleotides: 10. Here the CDR3 reads CASRRAGTGGGEQYF. CDR3 in DNA: TGTGCCAGCAGGCGAGCGGGGACAGGGGGTGGCGAGCAGTACTTC. Together with reference TRBV28 and TRBJ2-7, the CDR3 gives the full variable domain: DVKVTQSSRYLVKRTGEKVFLECVQDMDHENMFWYRQDPGLGLRLIYFSYDVKMKEKGDIPEGYSVSREKKERFSLILESASTNQTSMYLCASRRAGTGGGEQYFGPGTRLTVT.

This chain uses TRBV11-2 with TRBJ2-2; TRBD1 is a possible D gene (5 bases). Trimming shortened V by 1 base and J by 4 bases, and 13 bases separated the two germline ends. CDR1 SGHAT and CDR2 FQNNGV come from the germline V gene. The CDR3 spans 16 residues. The CDR3 loop reads CASSLVAGSATGELFF. In DNA form, the CDR3 reads TGTGCCAGCAGCTTAGTCGCAGGGTCGGCCACCGGGGAGCTGTTTTTT.

This chain links TRBV9 with TRBJ2-4; maybe TRBD2 (6 bases). Germline CDR1 SGDLS, CDR2 YYNGEE. The CDR3 runs to 14 residues. V gave up 6 bases and J gave up 8 bases, with 18 bases separating them. The CDR3 bases are TGTGCCAGCAACCGCGGTTGGGGGGAAGACATTCAGTACTTC. This encodes CASNRGWGEDIQYF.

This clone was counted once. The gene calls are TRBV5-1 and TRBJ2-1; D perhaps matches TRBD2 (6 bases). Trimming stripped 0 bases from V and 5 bases from J, with 12 bases between. From germline, CDR1 is SGHRS and CDR2 YFSETQ. This CDR3 contains 15 residues. The CDR3 region is CASSLGGPSDNEQFF. The DNA of the CDR3 is TGCGCCAGCAGCTTGGGTGGGCCTAGCGACAATGAGCAGTTCTTC.

This clone appeared once. Within the sample, other DNA sequences also encode this same CDR3. This chain connects TRBV7-9 to TRBJ1-5; TRBD1 aligns across 9 bases. This CDR3 contains 16 residues. Germline assignment: CDR1 SEHNR and CDR2 FQNEAQ (reference sequence). V lost 1 base and J lost 3; bases outside the gene matches: 4. The CDR3 here is CASSLGWDRDNQPQHF. The CDR3, as DNA: TGTGCCAGCAGCTTAGGATGGGACAGGGACAATCAGCCCCAGCATTTT. Based on the CDR3 plus reference TRBV7-9 and TRBJ1-5, the full variable domain is DTGVSQNPRHKITKRGQNVTFRCDPISEHNRLYWYRQTLGQGPEFLTYFQNEAQLEKSRLLSDRFSAERPKGSFSTLEIQRTEQGDSAMYLCASSLGWDRDNQPQHFGDGTRLSIL.

This chain connects TRBV7-9 to TRBJ2-2; D is perhaps TRBD2 (6 bases). The V gene lost 6 bases and the J gene lost 6 bases, with 8 bases spanning the gap. The CDR3 totals 12 residues. Germline assignment: CDR1 SEHNR and CDR2 FQNEAQ (reference sequence). This chain's CDR3 is CASSRRAGELFF. CDR3 nucleotides: TGTGCCAGCAGTAGGAGGGCCGGGGAGCTGTTTTTT. The entire variable domain, with the rest obtained from reference TRBV7-9 and TRBJ2-2, is as follows: DTGVSQNPRHKITKRGQNVTFRCDPISEHNRLYWYRQTLGQGPEFLTYFQNEAQLEKSRLLSDRFSAERPKGSFSTLEIQRTEQGDSAMYLCASSRRAGELFFGEGSRLTVL.

The chain couples TRBV11-2 to TRBJ1-1; perhaps TRBD1 as D (6 bases). The germline V gene encodes CDR1 SGHAT and CDR2 FQNNGV. Trimming removed 11 bases from V and 6 bases from J, with 19 bases in between. The CDR3 contains 13 residues. CDR3 sequence: CALRGRGAPEAFF. As DNA, the CDR3 is TGTGCCCTTCGGGGGCGCGGGGCCCCTGAAGCTTTCTTT.